This TCR beta chain emerged from a study of blood T cell repertoires in COVID-19. This clone was seen more than once but under ten times. Here immunoSEQ multiplex PCR was the method, and the copy in TCRdb shows in-frame clones only, minus some. The table includes about 150,000 clones, roughly 84% detected once. Germline loops: CDR1 SGHTA, CDR2 FQGNSA. V dropped 3 bases and J dropped 7 bases, with 16 bases sitting between them. This CDR3 is built from 14 residues. The clonotype originates from a woman in her forties or fifties with acute or convalescent COVID-19. The V and J genes are TRBV7-2 and TRBJ2-7; tentative D call: TRBD1 (6 bases). The sample was peripheral blood. This CDR3 is CASSFGTFFGEQYF. CDR3 DNA: TGTGCCAGCAGCTTTGGGACATTCTTTGGTGAGCAGTACTTC.